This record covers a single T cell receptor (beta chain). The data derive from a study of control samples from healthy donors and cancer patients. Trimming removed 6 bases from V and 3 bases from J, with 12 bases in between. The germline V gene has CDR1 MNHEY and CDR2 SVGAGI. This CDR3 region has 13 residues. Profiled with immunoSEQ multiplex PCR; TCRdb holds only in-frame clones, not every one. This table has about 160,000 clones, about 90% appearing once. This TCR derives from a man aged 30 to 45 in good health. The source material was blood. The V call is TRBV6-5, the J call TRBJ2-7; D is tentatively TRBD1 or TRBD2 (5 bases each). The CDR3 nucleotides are TGTGCCAGCAGCCGGGACGACGGCTACGAGCAGTACTTC. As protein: CASSRDDGYEQYF.